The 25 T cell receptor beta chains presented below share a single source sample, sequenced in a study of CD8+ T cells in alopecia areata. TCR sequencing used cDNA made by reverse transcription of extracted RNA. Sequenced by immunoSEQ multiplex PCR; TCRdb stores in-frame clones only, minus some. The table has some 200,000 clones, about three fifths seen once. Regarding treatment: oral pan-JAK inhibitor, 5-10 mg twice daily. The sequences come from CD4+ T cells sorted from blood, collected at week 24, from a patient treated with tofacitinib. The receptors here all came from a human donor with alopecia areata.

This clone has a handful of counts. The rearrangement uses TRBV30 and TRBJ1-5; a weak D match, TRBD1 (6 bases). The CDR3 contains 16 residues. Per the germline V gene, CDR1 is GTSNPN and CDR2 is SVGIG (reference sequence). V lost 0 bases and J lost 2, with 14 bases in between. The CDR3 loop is CAWSVPGAVGNQPQHF. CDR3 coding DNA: TGTGCCTGGAGTGTTCCGGGGGCGGTGGGCAATCAGCCCCAGCATTTT.

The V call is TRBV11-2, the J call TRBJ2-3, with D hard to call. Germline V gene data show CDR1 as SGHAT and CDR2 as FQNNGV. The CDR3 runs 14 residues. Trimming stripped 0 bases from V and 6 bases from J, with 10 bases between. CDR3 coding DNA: TGTGCCAGCAGCTTAGACAGATGGGGTGATACGCAGTATTTT. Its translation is CASSLDRWGDTQYF. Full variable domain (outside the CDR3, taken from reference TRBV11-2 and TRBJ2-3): EAGVAQSPRYKIIEKRQSVAFWCNPISGHATLYWYQQILGQGPKLLIQFQNNGVVDDSQLPKDRFSAERLKGVDSTLKIQPAKLEDSAVYLCASSLDRWGDTQYFGPGTRLTVL.

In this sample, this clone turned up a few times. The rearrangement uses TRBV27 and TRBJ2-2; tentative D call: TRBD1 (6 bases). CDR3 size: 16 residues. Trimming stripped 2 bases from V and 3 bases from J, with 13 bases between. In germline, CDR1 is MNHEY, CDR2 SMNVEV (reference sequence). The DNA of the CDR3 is TGTGCCAGCAGTTTAGTCAGGGGCGTTGACACCGGGGAGCTGTTTTTT. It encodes CASSLVRGVDTGELFF.

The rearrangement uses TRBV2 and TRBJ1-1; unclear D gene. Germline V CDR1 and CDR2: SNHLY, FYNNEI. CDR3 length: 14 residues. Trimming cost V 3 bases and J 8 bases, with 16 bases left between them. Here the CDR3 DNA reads TGTGCCAGCAGTGATCGTGTAGGGCGCCCCGAAGCTTTCTTT. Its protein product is CASSDRVGRPEAFF.

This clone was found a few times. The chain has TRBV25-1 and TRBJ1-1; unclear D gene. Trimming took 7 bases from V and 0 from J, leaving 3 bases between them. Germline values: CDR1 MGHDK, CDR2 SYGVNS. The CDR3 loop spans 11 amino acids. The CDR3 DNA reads TGTGCCAGCATGGTGAACACTGAAGCTTTCTTT. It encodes CASMVNTEAFF. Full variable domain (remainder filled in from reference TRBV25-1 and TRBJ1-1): EADIYQTPRYLVIGTGKKITLECSQTMGHDKMYWYQQDPGMELHLIHYSYGVNSTEKGDLSSESTVSRIRTEHFPLTLESARPSHTSQYLCASMVNTEAFFGQGTRLTVV.

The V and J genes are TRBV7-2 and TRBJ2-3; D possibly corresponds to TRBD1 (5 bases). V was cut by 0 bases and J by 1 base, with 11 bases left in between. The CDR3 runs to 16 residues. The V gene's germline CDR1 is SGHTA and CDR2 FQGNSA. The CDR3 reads CASSLAQLGGTDTQYF. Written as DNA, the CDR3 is TGTGCCAGCAGCTTAGCGCAGTTAGGGGGCACAGATACGCAGTATTTT.

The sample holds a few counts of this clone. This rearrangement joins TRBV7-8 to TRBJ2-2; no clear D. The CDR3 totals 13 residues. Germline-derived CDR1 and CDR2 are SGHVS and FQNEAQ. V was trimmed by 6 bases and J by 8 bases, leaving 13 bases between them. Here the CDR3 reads CASRKSGLGELFF. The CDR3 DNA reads TGTGCCAGCAGAAAGAGTGGTTTAGGGGAGCTGTTTTTT. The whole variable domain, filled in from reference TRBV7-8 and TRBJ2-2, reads GAGVSQSPRYKVAKRGQDVALRCDPISGHVSLFWYQQALGQGPEFLTYFQNEAQLDKSGLPSDRFFAERPEGSVSTLKIQRTQQEDSAVYLCASRKSGLGELFFGEGSRLTVL.

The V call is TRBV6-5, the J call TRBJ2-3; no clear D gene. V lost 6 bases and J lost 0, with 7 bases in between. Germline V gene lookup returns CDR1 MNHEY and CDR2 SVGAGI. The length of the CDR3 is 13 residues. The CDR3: CASRSHSTDTQYF. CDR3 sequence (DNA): TGTGCCAGCAGGTCACACAGCACAGATACGCAGTATTTT.

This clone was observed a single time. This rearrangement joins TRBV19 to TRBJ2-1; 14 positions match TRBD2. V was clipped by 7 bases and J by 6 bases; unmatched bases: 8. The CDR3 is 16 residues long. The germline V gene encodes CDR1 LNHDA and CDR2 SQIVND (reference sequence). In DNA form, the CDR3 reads TGTGCCAGTACCCCGGCTGGGACTAGCGGGAGCAATGAGCAGTTCTTC. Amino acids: CASTPAGTSGSNEQFF.

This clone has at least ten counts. CDR3 loop: CASSPWNTEAFF. DNA of the CDR3: TGTGCCAGCAGCCCGTGGAACACTGAAGCTTTCTTT. The gene calls are TRBV11-1 and TRBJ1-1; no reliable D call. The germline CDR1 and CDR2 sequences are SGHAT and FQDESV (reference sequence). The V end was cut by 5 bases, the J end by 1 base, with 5 bases between. CDR3 length: 12 amino acids.

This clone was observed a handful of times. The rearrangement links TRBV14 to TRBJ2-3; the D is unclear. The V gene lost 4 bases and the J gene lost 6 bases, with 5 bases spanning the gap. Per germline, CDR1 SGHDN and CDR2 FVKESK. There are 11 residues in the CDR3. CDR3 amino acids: CASSPSDTQYF. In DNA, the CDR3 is TGTGCCAGCAGCCCCTCGGATACGCAGTATTTT.

The CDR3 protein is CASNRQYDGLGYEQYF. CDR3 sequence (DNA): TGTGCCAGCAACCGGCAATACGACGGTCTAGGCTACGAGCAGTACTTC. J is TRBJ2-7 and V is TRBV2; D not certain. V dropped 7 bases and J dropped 3 bases, with 22 bases sitting between them. The CDR3 length is 16 residues. In germline, CDR1 is SNHLY, CDR2 FYNNEI.

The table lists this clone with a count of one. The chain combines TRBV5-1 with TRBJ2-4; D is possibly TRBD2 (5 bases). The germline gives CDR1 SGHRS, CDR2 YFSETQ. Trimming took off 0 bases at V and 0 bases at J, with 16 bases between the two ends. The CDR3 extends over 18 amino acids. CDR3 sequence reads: CASSLAWGVERAKNIQYF. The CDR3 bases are TGCGCCAGCAGCTTGGCATGGGGAGTAGAAAGAGCCAAAAACATTCAGTACTTC. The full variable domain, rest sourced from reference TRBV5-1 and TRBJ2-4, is KAGVTQTPRYLIKTRGQQVTLSCSPISGHRSVSWYQQTPGQGLQFLFEYFSETQRNKGNFPGRFSGRQFSNSRSEMNVSTLELGDSALYLCASSLAWGVERAKNIQYFGAGTRLSVL.

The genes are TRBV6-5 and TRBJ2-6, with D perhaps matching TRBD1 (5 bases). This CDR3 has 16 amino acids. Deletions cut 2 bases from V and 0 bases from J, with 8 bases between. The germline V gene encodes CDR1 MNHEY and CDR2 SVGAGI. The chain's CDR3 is CASSYSQGSGANVLTF. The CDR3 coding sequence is TGTGCCAGCAGTTACAGTCAGGGCTCTGGGGCCAACGTCCTGACTTTC.

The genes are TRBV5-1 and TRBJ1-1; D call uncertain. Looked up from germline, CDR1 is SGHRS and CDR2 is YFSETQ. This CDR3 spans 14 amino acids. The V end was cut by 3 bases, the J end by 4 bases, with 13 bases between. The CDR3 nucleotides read TGCGCCAGCAGCTACACATCTAGTTCCACTGAAGCTTTCTTT. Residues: CASSYTSSSTEAFF. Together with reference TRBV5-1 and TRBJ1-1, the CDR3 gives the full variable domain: KAGVTQTPRYLIKTRGQQVTLSCSPISGHRSVSWYQQTPGQGLQFLFEYFSETQRNKGNFPGRFSGRQFSNSRSEMNVSTLELGDSALYLCASSYTSSSTEAFFGQGTRLTVV.

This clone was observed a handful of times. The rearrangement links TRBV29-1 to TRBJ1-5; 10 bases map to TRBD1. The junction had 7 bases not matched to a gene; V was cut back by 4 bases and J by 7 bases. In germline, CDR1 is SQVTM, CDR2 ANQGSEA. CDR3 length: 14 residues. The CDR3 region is CSVGGTGVDQPQHF. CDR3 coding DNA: TGCAGCGTTGGGGGGACAGGGGTTGACCAGCCCCAGCATTTT.

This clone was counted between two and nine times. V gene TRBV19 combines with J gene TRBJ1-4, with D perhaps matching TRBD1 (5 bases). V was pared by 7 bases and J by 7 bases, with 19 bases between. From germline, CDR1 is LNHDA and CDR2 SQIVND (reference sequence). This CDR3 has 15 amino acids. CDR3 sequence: CASTNRQGMGEKLFF. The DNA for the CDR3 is TGTGCCAGTACCAATCGCCAGGGAATGGGTGAAAAACTGTTTTTT.

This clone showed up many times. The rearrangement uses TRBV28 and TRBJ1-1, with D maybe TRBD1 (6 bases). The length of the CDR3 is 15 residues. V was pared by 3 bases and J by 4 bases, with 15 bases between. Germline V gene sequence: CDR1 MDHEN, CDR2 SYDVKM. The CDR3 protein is CASSLAQGLGTEAFF. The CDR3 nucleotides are TGTGCCAGCAGTTTGGCACAGGGTTTGGGCACTGAAGCTTTCTTT.

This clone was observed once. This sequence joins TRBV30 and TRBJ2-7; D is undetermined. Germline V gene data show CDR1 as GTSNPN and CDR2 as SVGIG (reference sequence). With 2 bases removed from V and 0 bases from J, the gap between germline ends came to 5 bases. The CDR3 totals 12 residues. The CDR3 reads CAWSPVSYEQYF. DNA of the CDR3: TGTGCCTGGAGTCCGGTCTCCTACGAGCAGTACTTC.

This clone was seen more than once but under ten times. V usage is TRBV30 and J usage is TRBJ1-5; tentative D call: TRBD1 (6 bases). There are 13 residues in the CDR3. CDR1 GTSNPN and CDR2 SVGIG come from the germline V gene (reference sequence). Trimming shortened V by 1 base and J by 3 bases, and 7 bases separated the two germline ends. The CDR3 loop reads CAWSGTANQPQHF. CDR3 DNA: TGTGCCTGGAGTGGGACAGCCAATCAGCCCCAGCATTTT.

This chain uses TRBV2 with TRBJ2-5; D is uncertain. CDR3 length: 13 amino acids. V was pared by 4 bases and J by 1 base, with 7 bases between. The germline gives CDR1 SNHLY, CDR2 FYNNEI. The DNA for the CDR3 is TGTGCCAGCAGTGTTTACAGCCAAGAGACCCAGTACTTC. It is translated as CASSVYSQETQYF.

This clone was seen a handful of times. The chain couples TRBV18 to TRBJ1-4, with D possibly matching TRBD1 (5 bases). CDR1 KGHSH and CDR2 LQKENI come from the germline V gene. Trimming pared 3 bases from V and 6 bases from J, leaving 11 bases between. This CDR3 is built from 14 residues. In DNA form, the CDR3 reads TGTGCCAGCTCACCGATCGGGGCCGATGAAAAACTGTTTTTT. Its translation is CASSPIGADEKLFF. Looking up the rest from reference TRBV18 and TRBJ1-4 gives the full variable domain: NAGVMQNPRHLVRRRGQEARLRCSPMKGHSHVYWYRQLPEEGLKFMVYLQKENIIDESGMPKERFSAEFPKEGPSILRIQQVVRGDSAAYFCASSPIGADEKLFFGSGTQLSVL.

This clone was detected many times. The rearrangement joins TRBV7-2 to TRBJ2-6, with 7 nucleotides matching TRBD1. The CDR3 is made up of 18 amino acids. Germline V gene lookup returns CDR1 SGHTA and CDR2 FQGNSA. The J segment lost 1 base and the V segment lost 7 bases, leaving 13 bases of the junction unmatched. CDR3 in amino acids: CASTRSAGGSSGANVLTF. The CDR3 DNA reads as TGTGCCAGCACAAGGTCGGCAGGGGGTTCATCTGGGGCCAACGTCCTGACTTTC.

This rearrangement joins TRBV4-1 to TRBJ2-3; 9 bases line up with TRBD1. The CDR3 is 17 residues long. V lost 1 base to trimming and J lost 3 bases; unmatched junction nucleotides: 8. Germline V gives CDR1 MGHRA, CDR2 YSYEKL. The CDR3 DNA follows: TGCGCCAGCAGCCAAGCTCCCTCTGGACAGGGGACAGATACGCAGTATTTT. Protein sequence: CASSQAPSGQGTDTQYF.

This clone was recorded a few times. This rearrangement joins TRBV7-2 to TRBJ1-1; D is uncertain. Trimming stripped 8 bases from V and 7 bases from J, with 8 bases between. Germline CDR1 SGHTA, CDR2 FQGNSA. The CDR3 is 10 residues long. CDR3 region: CASFNGEAFF. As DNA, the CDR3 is TGTGCCAGCTTCAATGGTGAAGCTTTCTTT.